The 29 T cell receptor beta chains below come from one sample, sequenced in a study of early T cells in non-severe SARS-CoV-2 infection. TCRdb reprocessed the 5' RACE reads via MiXCR and lists one record per CDR3 protein. The sample lists about 61,000 distinct CDR3 sequences, approximately 11% seen once, with 1.7% in the top ten. Sequencing was carried out using whole blood. The receptors originated from an adult who was a healthcare worker with PCR-confirmed SARS-CoV-2 infection or an uninfected control (not recorded which).

The J gene is TRBJ2-7, the V gene TRBV27; D may be TRBD1 (6 bases). This CDR3 is 14 amino acids long. CDR1 is MNHEY, CDR2 SMNVEV, per germline (reference sequence). V shed 4 bases and J shed 4 bases, with 14 bases lying between them. The CDR3 DNA is TGTGCCAGCAGTTCCAACACCAGGGGATACGAGCAGTACTTC. It codes for CASSSNTRGYEQYF.

This clonotype was picked up many times. The chain carries TRBV5-8 and TRBJ2-1, with D possibly matching TRBD2 (7 bases). The CDR3 contains 17 residues. The ends were cut back, 4 bases at V and 5 bases at J, with 22 bases in the middle. Germline-derived CDR1 and CDR2 are SGHTS and YDEGEE. The DNA for the CDR3 is TGTGCCAGCAGCAGGTCAAGTGCGGGGGCACCCAACAATGAGCAGTTCTTC. Its translation: CASSRSSAGAPNNEQFF.

The sample holds many counts of this clonotype. The chain links TRBV20-1 to TRBJ1-3; perhaps TRBD1 as D (5 bases). CDR1 is DFQATT, CDR2 SNEGSKA, per germline (reference sequence). The CDR3 is 14 residues long. The germline V and J ends were trimmed by 5 bases and 0 bases, with 11 bases remaining between them. The CDR3 sequence: CSAEGPSSGNTIYF. DNA of the CDR3: TGCAGTGCTGAGGGACCGTCCTCTGGAAACACCATATATTTT.

This clonotype appeared a few times. The chain employs TRBV10-2 and TRBJ1-2; a weak D match, TRBD1 (5 bases). The CDR3 length is 11 residues. Germline V CDR1 and CDR2: WSHSY, SAAADI. V was shortened by 8 bases and J by 4 bases, with 8 bases between the two germline ends. DNA for the CDR3: TGCGCCAGCCAGGGTACCTATGGCTACACCTTC. Its protein product is CASQGTYGYTF.

The sample holds one count of this clonotype. The V and J genes are TRBV27 and TRBJ1-1; weak D call: TRBD1 (5 bases). V shed 3 bases and J shed 4 bases, with 9 bases lying between them. Germline V gene data show CDR1 as MNHEY and CDR2 as SMNVEV (reference sequence). The CDR3 contains 13 residues. The CDR3 protein is CASSFAGGTEAFF. The CDR3 DNA sequence: TGTGCCAGCAGTTTCGCCGGGGGCACTGAAGCTTTCTTT.

This clonotype has only a few counts. V usage is TRBV12-5 and J usage is TRBJ2-1; possibly TRBD1 or TRBD2 for D (5 bases each). The CDR3 consists of 15 residues. Trimming took off 2 bases at V and 5 bases at J, with 13 bases between the two ends. Per the germline V gene, CDR1 is LGHNT and CDR2 is FRNRAP. This chain's CDR3 is CASGLFEGIDNEQFF. In DNA, the CDR3 is TGTGCTAGTGGTTTGTTTGAGGGGATAGACAATGAGCAGTTCTTC.

This clonotype showed up just once. V and J are TRBV20-1 and TRBJ2-3; D gene uncertain. The V end lost 6 bases, the J end lost 2 bases, and 3 bases lay between the germline ends. Germline V gene data show CDR1 as DFQATT and CDR2 as SNEGSKA (reference sequence). CDR3 size: 10 residues. CDR3 coding DNA: TGCAGTGCCCTCACAGATACGCAGTATTTT. Translating it yields CSALTDTQYF.

There are many counts of this clonotype. The chain recombines TRBV7-8 with TRBJ2-3, with D possibly TRBD1 on 5 matching bases. The CDR3 is 15 residues long. Germline CDR1 is SGHVS and CDR2 is FQNEAQ. Trimming stripped 4 bases from V and 4 bases from J, with 15 bases between. The CDR3 reads CASSSLGPEADTQYF. Here the CDR3 DNA reads TGTGCCAGCAGCTCTCTGGGGCCGGAAGCAGATACGCAGTATTTT.

This clonotype turned up a few times. The chain uses TRBV2 and TRBJ2-1, with D unresolved. V lost 4 bases and J lost 4, with 8 bases in between. This CDR3 has 13 residues. Germline CDR1 and CDR2: SNHLY and FYNNEI. The chain's CDR3 is CASSGSGYNEQFF. The DNA for the CDR3 is TGTGCCAGCAGTGGGTCCGGGTACAATGAGCAGTTCTTC. Full variable domain (remainder filled in from reference TRBV2 and TRBJ2-1): EPEVTQTPSHQVTQMGQEVILRCVPISNHLYFYWYRQILGQKVEFLVSFYNNEISEKSEIFDDQFSVERPDGSNFTLKIRSTKLEDSAMYFCASSGSGYNEQFFGPGTRLTVL.

This chain connects TRBV11-3 to TRBJ2-1; D is perhaps TRBD2 (7 bases). The ends were cut back, 5 bases at V and 8 bases at J, with 19 bases in the middle. This CDR3 is 15 amino acids long. The germline CDR1 and CDR2 sequences are SGHNT and YENEEA. The DNA for the CDR3 is TGTGCCAGCAGCGCACTTAGTGGGGGGGGCCATGAGCAGTTCTTC. Amino acid sequence: CASSALSGGGHEQFF. The full variable domain, in which reference TRBV11-3 and TRBJ2-1 provide the parts outside the CDR3, is EAGVVQSPRYKIIEKKQPVAFWCNPISGHNTLYWYLQNLGQGPELLIRYENEEAVDDSQLPKDRFSAERLKGVDSTLKIQPAELGDSAVYLCASSALSGGGHEQFFGPGTRLTVL.

The V gene is TRBV6-6, the J gene TRBJ2-7; D unresolved. Trimming removed 2 bases from V and 7 bases from J, with 9 bases in between. Germline CDR1 is MNHNY and CDR2 is SVGAGI (reference sequence). The length of the CDR3 is 12 residues. Here the CDR3 reads CASSYHRWEQYF. The CDR3 bases are TGTGCCAGCAGTTACCACCGGTGGGAGCAGTACTTC.

This clonotype was counted ten times or more. The V gene is TRBV6-4, the J gene TRBJ2-1, with TRBD1 matching 9 bases. V lost 4 bases, J lost 8 bases, and 9 bases stayed unmatched. CDR3 size: 15 residues. The germline V gene encodes CDR1 MRHNA and CDR2 SNTAGT. CDR3 residues: CASSVRDREVDEQFF. DNA of the CDR3: TGTGCCAGCAGTGTACGGGACAGGGAGGTCGATGAGCAGTTCTTC.

This clonotype showed up just a few times. The gene calls are TRBV5-1 and TRBJ2-7; 12 bases line up with TRBD2. CDR3 length: 15 amino acids. The V gene's germline CDR1 is SGHRS and CDR2 YFSETQ. V was pared by 0 bases and J by 7 bases, with 5 bases of the junction left unmatched. CDR3 region: CASSLASGGVMEQYF. The DNA for the CDR3 is TGCGCCAGCAGCTTGGCTAGCGGGGGGGTTATGGAGCAGTACTTC.

The sample holds many counts of this clonotype. The rearrangement links TRBV6-2 or TRBV6-3 to TRBJ2-7; tentatively, D is TRBD1 or TRBD2 (6 bases each). The V gene's germline CDR1 is MNHEY and CDR2 SVGEGT. Trimming took off 2 bases at V and 5 bases at J, with 13 bases between the two ends. The CDR3 consists of 14 residues. CDR3 in DNA: TGTGCCAGCAGTTACGGCCTCGGGGGCGACGAGCAGTACTTC. It encodes CASSYGLGGDEQYF.

This clonotype was observed many times. The V gene is TRBV7-2, the J gene TRBJ2-3; a possible D gene is TRBD2 (7 bases). CDR3 size: 16 residues. V was pared by 0 bases and J by 4 bases, with 14 bases between. CDR1 and CDR2 (germline): SGHTA, FQGNSA. Here the CDR3 DNA reads TGTGCCAGCAGCTTAGCGGGGGGGCCGCTAGCAGATACGCAGTATTTT. Amino acids: CASSLAGGPLADTQYF. The full variable domain, with the rest looked up from reference TRBV7-2 and TRBJ2-3, is GAGVSQSPSNKVTEKGKDVELRCDPISGHTALYWYRQSLGQGLEFLIYFQGNSAPDKSGLPSDRFSAERTGGSVSTLTIQRTQQEDSAVYLCASSLAGGPLADTQYFGPGTRLTVL.

This clonotype was seen at least ten times. The chain carries TRBV13 and TRBJ2-6, with TRBD1 matching over 9 bases. V lost 2 bases and J lost 2; bases outside the gene matches: 4. CDR3 length: 17 residues. The germline CDR1 and CDR2 sequences are PRHDT and FYEKMQ (reference sequence). Here the CDR3 DNA reads TGTGCCAGCAGCTTACTCCGGACAGGGGCTGGGGCCAACGTCCTGACTTTC. It translates to CASSLLRTGAGANVLTF. The full variable domain, with the rest looked up from reference TRBV13 and TRBJ2-6, is AAGVIQSPRHLIKEKRETATLKCYPIPRHDTVYWYQQGPGQDPQFLISFYEKMQSDKGSIPDRFSAQQFSDYHSELNMSSLELGDSALYFCASSLLRTGAGANVLTFGAGSRLTVL.

The table lists this clonotype with many counts. The chain uses TRBV29-1 and TRBJ1-5; TRBD1 matches at 7 bases. The CDR3 consists of 12 residues. V trimming: 4 bases; J trimming: 6 bases; junction bases outside the gene matches: 3. Germline values: CDR1 SQVTM, CDR2 ANQGSEA. CDR3 amino acids: CSVGQGVQPQHF. The CDR3 DNA reads as TGCAGCGTTGGTCAGGGGGTTCAGCCCCAGCATTTT.

This chain uses TRBV12-5 with TRBJ2-7, with D perhaps being TRBD1 or TRBD2 (5 bases each). The germline CDR1 and CDR2 sequences are LGHNT and FRNRAP. V was shortened by 5 bases and J by 5 bases, with 19 bases between the two germline ends. CDR3 length: 15 residues. The DNA of the CDR3 is TGTGCTAGTGGTCTCAGGGCCGGGACGGCCAACGAGCAGTACTTC. This translates into CASGLRAGTANEQYF.

This clonotype appeared a few times. This chain connects TRBV6-5 to TRBJ2-5; D is undetermined. V lost 2 bases to trimming and J lost 3 bases, with 13 bases between them. The CDR3 totals 15 residues. Germline lookup yields CDR1 MNHEY and CDR2 SVGAGI. The CDR3 bases are TGTGCCAGCAGTTACACACCGGGCCAAAAAGAGACCCAGTACTTC. Its translation: CASSYTPGQKETQYF.

In DNA, the CDR3 is TGCAGTGCTAGAGTTCCGGGGGAAGGAGGAGATACGCAGTATTTT. As protein: CSARVPGEGGDTQYF. The rearrangement links TRBV20-1 to TRBJ2-3; tentatively, D is TRBD2 (6 bases). Germline V gives CDR1 DFQATT, CDR2 SNEGSKA (reference sequence). The CDR3 consists of 15 residues. The V gene lost 1 base and the J gene lost 5 bases, with 16 bases spanning the gap.

V gene TRBV30 combines with J gene TRBJ2-3; 11 bases are shared with TRBD2. The junction had 10 bases not matched to a gene; V was cut back by 0 bases and J by 2 bases. The CDR3 has 18 amino acids. Germline V gene sequence: CDR1 GTSNPN, CDR2 SVGIG (reference sequence). The CDR3 loop is CAWSVGLAGGLYTDTQYF. For the CDR3, the DNA is TGTGCCTGGAGTGTAGGGCTAGCGGGGGGTCTCTACACAGATACGCAGTATTTT.

In its sample, this clonotype was seen many times. The chain links TRBV7-2 to TRBJ1-2; no firm D call. Germline CDR1 SGHTA, CDR2 FQGNSA. This CDR3 contains 15 residues. V dropped 1 base and J dropped 4 bases, with 13 bases sitting between them. CDR3 DNA: TGTGCCAGCAGCTTAGGCGGACTGCCCTCCTATGGCTACACCTTC. Amino acid sequence: CASSLGGLPSYGYTF.

The chain joins TRBV29-1 to TRBJ1-1; 8 bases line up with TRBD1. In germline, CDR1 is SQVTM, CDR2 ANQGSEA. Unmatched junction bases numbered 4, after V lost 4 bases and J lost 0 bases. This CDR3 contains 14 residues. As DNA, the CDR3 is TGCAGCGTTGGGGCAGGGGGCCTGAACACTGAAGCTTTCTTT. Translation gives CSVGAGGLNTEAFF.

This clonotype was detected a few times. This chain uses TRBV12-3 or TRBV12-4 with TRBJ2-3; the match to TRBD2 covers 10 bases. There are 16 residues in the CDR3. V lost 5 bases to trimming and J lost 5 bases; unmatched junction nucleotides: 10. The CDR3, as DNA: TGTGCCAGCAGTCCCGGGACTAGCGATCTGGAAGATACGCAGTATTTT. Translating gives CASSPGTSDLEDTQYF.

This clonotype was detected many times. This sequence joins TRBV11-2 and TRBJ2-1, with 9 positions matching TRBD2. The V gene end was trimmed by 2 bases and the J gene end by 9 bases; junction bases not matched to a gene: 11. The germline V gene encodes CDR1 SGHAT and CDR2 FQNNGV. There are 16 residues in the CDR3. The CDR3 spells CASSLLPGGGVGEQFF. DNA of the CDR3: TGTGCCAGCAGCTTACTCCCTGGCGGGGGGGTTGGTGAGCAGTTCTTC.

The chain combines TRBV5-1 with TRBJ2-3; TRBD2 agrees at 14 bases. Germline V gene lookup returns CDR1 SGHRS and CDR2 YFSETQ. V shed 5 bases and J 6 bases; nucleotides not matched to a gene: 5. This CDR3 has 15 amino acids. The CDR3, as DNA: TGCGCCAGCAGGCCGGGACTAGCGGGGGCGGATACGCAGTATTTT. Amino acid sequence: CASRPGLAGADTQYF. The variable domain in full, with the rest retrieved from reference TRBV5-1 and TRBJ2-3, is KAGVTQTPRYLIKTRGQQVTLSCSPISGHRSVSWYQQTPGQGLQFLFEYFSETQRNKGNFPGRFSGRQFSNSRSEMNVSTLELGDSALYLCASRPGLAGADTQYFGPGTRLTVL.

This clonotype occurred many times. V gene TRBV2 combines with J gene TRBJ1-5; a possible D gene is TRBD1 (5 bases). V was shortened by 0 bases and J by 7 bases, with 16 bases between the two germline ends. This CDR3 has 16 amino acids. The germline V gene encodes CDR1 SNHLY and CDR2 FYNNEI. The CDR3 DNA reads as TGTGCCAGCAGTGAAGCGGGTCCCCTCGGGGGGCAGCCCCAGCATTTT. This gives the protein CASSEAGPLGGQPQHF.

This clonotype was observed at least ten times. This chain joins TRBV27 and TRBJ2-2; 8 positions agree with TRBD2. The CDR3 covers 14 residues. Germline CDR1 is MNHEY and CDR2 is SMNVEV (reference sequence). V lost 7 bases to trimming and J lost 4 bases; unmatched junction nucleotides: 5. Here the CDR3 DNA reads TGTGCCAGCATCGGCGGGGGGCCCACCGGGGAGCTGTTTTTT. It codes for CASIGGGPTGELFF.

The rearrangement links TRBV12-3 or TRBV12-4 to TRBJ1-2, with D possibly TRBD1 on 6 matching bases. V lost 2 bases and J 4 bases, leaving 14 bases between the germline ends. This CDR3 is 15 amino acids long. The DNA for the CDR3 is TGTGCCAGCAGTTTAACGGGGCAGGGGACCTATGGCTACACCTTC. Its translation: CASSLTGQGTYGYTF.